Here is one T cell receptor (beta chain) with its context. Its target is unknown. A much larger clone is a single base away; this may be a read error. This specimen belongs to a study of T cells in Graves' hyperthyroidism and ophthalmopathy. RNA transcripts provided the source from which TCR beta CDR3 regions were amplified. TCR CDR3 regions were first amplified by RT-PCR with HTBI primers. TCRdb redid the calling of the multiplex PCR reads with MiXCR, one entry per CDR3 protein. The data show roughly 280,000 distinct CDR3 sequences, about 18% seen once. Study findings and constraints: The authors' 13 V-J model separated ophthalmopathy from stable hyperthyroidism.

V lost 5 bases, J lost 12 bases, and 20 bases lay in between. CDR1 is KGHSH, CDR2 LQKENI, per germline. This CDR3 is built from 14 residues. The chain is built from TRBV18 and TRBJ2-1, with D tentatively TRBD2 (6 bases). This clonotype was obtained from a woman in her fifties or sixties with Graves' ophthalmopathy. Input material: blood. This CDR3 is CASSSRGTSGAQFF. DNA for the CDR3: TGTGCCAGCTCATCACGGGGGACTTCCGGTGCGCAGTTCTTC.